The text below deals with one T cell receptor beta chain. Antigen specificity is unknown. This entry comes from a study of graft-versus-host responses after intestinal transplantation. Study-wide background: Every recipient underwent anti-thymocyte globulin induction, then tacrolimus and steroids for roughly three years.

Whole-study findings and limits: Some GvH clones appeared in ileal mucosa or blood before recipient bone marrow.

TCRdb's table, derived via immunoSEQ multiplex PCR, lists solely in-frame clones and lacks some. The data contain 40,000 or so clones, about nine tenths of them singletons. Trimming cost V 4 bases and J 5 bases; bases outside gene matches: 3. The CDR3 has 13 amino acids. Germline V gene data show CDR1 as MGHRA and CDR2 as YSYEKL. The rearrangement joins TRBV4-1 to TRBJ2-5, with 8 bases aligning to TRBD2. The sample in question was PBMCs, obtained around 280 days after transplant. The receptor comes from a human patient who received an intestinal transplant, so some T cells may come from the graft donor. CDR3 loop: CASSRGLAETQYF. The CDR3 DNA sequence: TGCGCCAGCAGCCGTGGACTAGCCGAGACCCAGTACTTC.